Below, 10 T cell receptor beta chains from the same sample are listed, as sequenced in a study of early T cells in non-severe SARS-CoV-2 infection (dated by TCRdb to the early 2020s). Library preparation was by 5' RACE. The sequencer listed for this sample is NextSeq 500. Using fastp at Q25 and MiXCR, TCRdb reprocessed the public reads and kept productive beta chains. Here each entry gathers all rows of one CDR3 protein and keeps the most common genes and DNA. The sample contains approximately 77,000 distinct CDR3 sequences, approximately 12% of them found a single time. Of the sample, around 3.6% is held by the ten largest clones. What was sequenced was whole blood. These receptors all come from an adult who was a healthcare worker with PCR-confirmed SARS-CoV-2 infection or an uninfected control (not recorded which).

The genes are TRBV5-1 and TRBJ2-7; 7 positions agree with TRBD1. The CDR3 covers 14 residues. V trimming: 2 bases; J trimming: 3 bases; junction bases outside the gene matches: 5. Germline loops: CDR1 SGHRS, CDR2 YFSETQ. CDR3 sequence (DNA): TGCGCCAGCAGCTTACCGGGACAGAACTACGAGCAGTACTTC. Translated: CASSLPGQNYEQYF. Variable domain in full (rest from reference TRBV5-1 and TRBJ2-7): KAGVTQTPRYLIKTRGQQVTLSCSPISGHRSVSWYQQTPGQGLQFLFEYFSETQRNKGNFPGRFSGRQFSNSRSEMNVSTLELGDSALYLCASSLPGQNYEQYFGPGTRLTVT.

This clonotype occurred a few times. This chain connects TRBV20-1 to TRBJ1-6, with TRBD1 matching 8 bases. Germline values: CDR1 DFQATT, CDR2 SNEGSKA (reference sequence). The CDR3 is 19 residues long. V shed 0 bases and J 7 bases; nucleotides not matched to a gene: 17. The CDR3 nucleotides read TGCAGTGCTAGAGATCCGATTTCAGGGGGCAGCTCTTGGAATTCACCCCTCCACTTT. Translated: CSARDPISGGSSWNSPLHF.

This clonotype was observed a few times. At one end, the junction sequence differs from germline, possibly due to a read error. V gene TRBV7-3 combines with J gene TRBJ1-5; maybe TRBD1 (5 bases). Germline CDR1 reads SGHTA; CDR2 reads FQGTGA. The CDR3 covers 18 residues. CDR3 region: CASSLTDRGLIGNQPQHF. CDR3 coding DNA: TGTGCCAGCAGCCTAACGGATAGGGGATTGATAGGCAATCAGCCCCAGCATTTT.

This clonotype was seen ten or more times. The gene calls are TRBV2 and TRBJ2-7; D call uncertain. This CDR3 is 15 amino acids long. V shed 4 bases and J shed 2 bases, with 15 bases lying between them. Germline V gene lookup returns CDR1 SNHLY and CDR2 FYNNEI. In DNA, the CDR3 is TGTGCCAGCAGTGGCGATCTTGCGAGGACCTACGAGCAGTACTTC. Amino acids: CASSGDLARTYEQYF.

This clonotype was seen more than once but under ten times. The rearrangement links TRBV5-6 to TRBJ2-2; D may be TRBD1 or TRBD2 (5 bases each). V was cut by 0 bases and J by 4 bases, with 7 bases left in between. The CDR3 is 14 amino acids. Looked up from germline, CDR1 is SGHDT and CDR2 is YYEEEE. CDR3 DNA: TGTGCCAGCAGCTTGGGGGGACCCACCGGGGAGCTGTTTTTT. Residues: CASSLGGPTGELFF.

Many counts were recorded for this clonotype. The chain has TRBV28 and TRBJ2-1; 11 positions match TRBD2. Germline CDR1 and CDR2: MDHEN and SYDVKM. Trimming at V came to 10 bases and at J to 0 bases, leaving 5 bases not matched to a gene. This CDR3 has 15 amino acids. The DNA of the CDR3 is TGTGCCATCTTAGCGGGAGGGGGCTCCTACAATGAGCAGTTCTTC. Translating gives CAILAGGGSYNEQFF.

This clonotype showed up many times. The rearrangement joins TRBV27 to TRBJ2-7, with 8 bases lining up with TRBD1. V lost 6 bases, J lost 3 bases, and 7 bases stayed unmatched. Germline assignment: CDR1 MNHEY and CDR2 SMNVEV (reference sequence). The CDR3 extends over 14 amino acids. In DNA, the CDR3 is TGTGCCAGCAGCAATCCAGGGGGCGGCTACGAGCAGTACTTC. Amino acids: CASSNPGGGYEQYF.

This clonotype showed up many times. The genes are TRBV7-8 and TRBJ1-3; D call uncertain. V was cut by 4 bases and J by 0 bases, with 19 bases left in between. Looked up from germline, CDR1 is SGHVS and CDR2 is FQNEAQ. This CDR3 has 18 residues. DNA for the CDR3: TGTGCCAGCAGCTCCATTCCCCTCGGTCCACTCTCTGGAAACACCATATATTTT. Protein sequence: CASSSIPLGPLSGNTIYF.

This clonotype was counted between two and nine times. The rearrangement links TRBV18 to TRBJ2-2; 10 bases line up with TRBD1. From germline, CDR1 is KGHSH and CDR2 LQKENI. J gave up 0 bases and V 2 bases, and 3 bases lay outside the gene matches. CDR3 size: 17 residues. The DNA of the CDR3 is TGTGCCAGCTCACCAGGAGGACAGGGGGCGAACACCGGGGAGCTGTTTTTT. The encoded protein is CASSPGGQGANTGELFF.

This clonotype was observed a few times. The rearrangement links TRBV5-6 to TRBJ2-7, with a tentative D call TRBD1 (5 bases). The CDR3 runs to 14 residues. The ends were cut back, 3 bases at V and 4 bases at J, with 14 bases in the middle. The V gene's germline CDR1 is SGHDT and CDR2 YYEEEE. CDR3 nucleotides: TGTGCCAGCAGCTGGGGCAGGGCTTCTTACGAGCAGTACTTC. This sequence encodes CASSWGRASYEQYF.